A single sample gave rise to the 31 T cell receptor beta chains below, sequenced in a study of blood T cell repertoires in COVID-19. TCRdb keeps only in-frame clones here, not all; method: immunoSEQ multiplex PCR. The sample lists under 75,000 clones; 79% were seen once. The specimen was peripheral blood. The receptors originated from a woman aged 70 to 79 with acute or convalescent COVID-19.

This clone was observed a few times. The CDR3, as DNA: TGTGCCAGCAGCCGGGACTTCCAAAATTACAATGAGCAGTTCTTC. Translation: CASSRDFQNYNEQFF. This chain joins TRBV3-1 (or the pseudogene TRBV3-2) and TRBJ2-1, with a possible D match to TRBD2 (6 bases). Germline V gene sequence: CDR1 LGHDT, CDR2 YNNKEL (reference sequence). The V gene lost 4 bases and the J gene lost 4 bases, with 14 bases spanning the gap. CDR3 length equals 15 residues.

This clone was seen only a few times. The rearrangement links TRBV28 to TRBJ2-7; the D gene is possibly TRBD1 (6 bases). The CDR3 contains 13 residues. Germline-derived CDR1 and CDR2 are MDHEN and SYDVKM. Trimming pared 7 bases from V and 1 base from J, leaving 11 bases between. The CDR3 loop reads CASILTGSYEQYF. The CDR3 DNA reads as TGTGCCAGCATACTCACAGGGTCCTACGAGCAGTACTTC.

The rearrangement joins TRBV3-1 (or the pseudogene TRBV3-2) to TRBJ2-1; 12 bases agree with TRBD2. V shed 4 bases and J 9 bases; nucleotides not matched to a gene: 7. There are 15 residues in the CDR3. The germline V gene has CDR1 LGHDT and CDR2 YNNKEL (reference sequence). The CDR3 region is CASSLGLAGLSEQFF. In DNA form, the CDR3 reads TGTGCCAGCAGCCTTGGACTAGCGGGGTTGAGTGAGCAGTTCTTC.

J is TRBJ2-1 and V is TRBV29-1, with 10 bases matching TRBD2. Losses at the gene ends were 6 bases for V and 7 bases for J; bases not matched to a gene: 6. The CDR3 runs 13 residues. The V gene's germline CDR1 is SQVTM and CDR2 ANQGSEA. This CDR3 is CSVAGGLRNEQFF. The DNA for the CDR3 is TGCAGCGTAGCGGGGGGGCTGAGGAATGAGCAGTTCTTC.

The chain carries TRBV7-9 and TRBJ2-5; TRBD2 is a possible D gene (6 bases). Germline CDR1 and CDR2: SEHNR and FQNEAQ (reference sequence). V was pared by 4 bases and J by 2 bases, with 20 bases between. The CDR3 runs to 17 residues. The CDR3 region is CASSSRRGYGLQETQYF. The CDR3, as DNA: TGTGCCAGCAGCTCCCGCCGGGGCTACGGACTACAAGAGACCCAGTACTTC. Full variable domain (outside the CDR3, taken from reference TRBV7-9 and TRBJ2-5): DTGVSQNPRHKITKRGQNVTFRCDPISEHNRLYWYRQTLGQGPEFLTYFQNEAQLEKSRLLSDRFSAERPKGSFSTLEIQRTEQGDSAMYLCASSSRRGYGLQETQYFGPGTRLLVL.

The chain is built from TRBV20-1 and TRBJ2-5; D call uncertain. V was pared by 3 bases and J by 2 bases, with 7 bases between. Germline-derived CDR1 and CDR2 are DFQATT and SNEGSKA (reference sequence). The length of the CDR3 is 12 residues. In DNA form, the CDR3 reads TGCAGTGCTAGTGATAGACAAGAGACCCAGTACTTC. This translates into CSASDRQETQYF.

A note on this clone: Other DNA sequences in this specimen translate into the identical CDR3. The chain combines TRBV24-1 with TRBJ2-7; 7 bases match TRBD2. Germline V gene sequence: CDR1 KGHDR, CDR2 SFDVKD. CDR3 length: 17 residues. Losses at the gene ends were 1 base for V and 3 bases for J; bases not matched to a gene: 11. The CDR3 DNA follows: TGTGCCACCAGTGATTTCTCGGGGAGGGCTGTAATCTACGAGCAGTACTTC. It translates to CATSDFSGRAVIYEQYF.

This chain connects TRBV6-5 to TRBJ2-5; TRBD1 might be the D (6 bases). This CDR3 spans 14 amino acids. With 6 bases removed from V and 1 base from J, the gap between germline ends came to 12 bases. Germline CDR1 is MNHEY and CDR2 is SVGAGI. In DNA, the CDR3 is TGTGCCAGCAGATATCCGGACAGCCAAGAGACCCAGTACTTC. As protein: CASRYPDSQETQYF.

The gene calls are TRBV7-2 and TRBJ2-5; 8 nucleotides match TRBD1. This CDR3 spans 15 amino acids. The ends lost 1 base at V and 5 bases at J; junction bases unmatched: 6. Germline-derived CDR1 and CDR2 are SGHTA and FQGNSA. The CDR3 loop reads CASSLVRGRGETQYF. DNA for the CDR3: TGTGCCAGCAGCTTAGTCAGGGGGCGCGGGGAGACCCAGTACTTC.

The chain combines TRBV25-1 with TRBJ2-3; 7 nucleotides agree with TRBD2. CDR1 MGHDK and CDR2 SYGVNS come from the germline V gene. The V gene end was trimmed by 3 bases and the J gene end by 1 base; junction bases not matched to a gene: 10. The CDR3 loop spans 17 amino acids. The CDR3 here is CASSDSSGLGGTDTQYF. In nucleotides, the CDR3 is TGTGCCAGCAGTGATTCATCCGGACTAGGGGGCACAGATACGCAGTATTTT.

V and J are TRBV10-3 and TRBJ2-3; a weak D match, TRBD2 (6 bases). From germline, CDR1 is ENHRY and CDR2 SYGVKD. Trimming shortened V by 10 bases and J by 2 bases, and 13 bases separated the two germline ends. This CDR3 has 13 amino acids. The CDR3 is CATGDSNTDTQYF. In nucleotides, the CDR3 is TGTGCCACGGGGGACTCGAACACAGATACGCAGTATTTT.

The sample holds a few counts of this clone. Other DNA sequences of this sample code for an identical CDR3. This sequence joins TRBV3-1 (or the pseudogene TRBV3-2) and TRBJ1-5; D not resolved. The CDR3 contains 13 residues. Germline CDR1 LGHDT, CDR2 YNNKEL (reference sequence). The V end was cut by 1 base, the J end by 4 bases, with 5 bases between. The CDR3 DNA follows: TGTGCCAGCAGCCAAGCGCTAAATCAGCCCCAGCATTTT. Protein: CASSQALNQPQHF.

The gene calls are TRBV11-2 and TRBJ1-2, with D maybe TRBD1 (5 bases). The CDR3 extends over 15 amino acids. The germline gives CDR1 SGHAT, CDR2 FQNNGV. Deletions cut 5 bases from V and 7 bases from J, with 20 bases between. The CDR3 loop reads CASSPVGGKVPGYTF. The CDR3, as DNA: TGTGCCAGCAGCCCTGTGGGGGGGAAGGTTCCTGGCTACACCTTC.

V usage is TRBV30 and J usage is TRBJ1-2; tentatively, D is TRBD1 (6 bases). V dropped 1 base and J dropped 3 bases, with 15 bases sitting between them. Germline-derived CDR1 and CDR2 are GTSNPN and SVGIG (reference sequence). CDR3 length equals 15 residues. The chain's CDR3 is CAWSAPGDKYYGYTF. CDR3 coding DNA: TGTGCCTGGAGTGCCCCCGGGGACAAATACTATGGCTACACCTTC.

This clone was observed once. This rearrangement joins TRBV3-1 (or the pseudogene TRBV3-2) to TRBJ1-2; 7 bases agree with TRBD1. Looked up from germline, CDR1 is LGHDT and CDR2 is YNNKEL (reference sequence). V was pared by 4 bases and J by 4 bases, with 6 bases of the junction left unmatched. The CDR3 spans 14 residues. The CDR3 DNA follows: TGTGCCAGCAGCCCATCGGCAGGGGGCTATGGCTACACCTTC. Residues: CASSPSAGGYGYTF.

The chain carries TRBV6-5 and TRBJ2-7; 9 bases align to TRBD1. This CDR3 contains 15 residues. CDR1 is MNHEY and CDR2 is SVGAGI in the germline V gene. V was clipped by 5 bases and J by 4 bases; unmatched bases: 9. CDR3 DNA sequence: TGTGCCAGCAGTCAGACCGGGACAGGGAGGTACGAGCAGTACTTC. This gives the protein CASSQTGTGRYEQYF.

This chain links TRBV7-3 with TRBJ2-1; D gene uncertain. The germline gives CDR1 SGHTA, CDR2 FQGTGA. CDR3 size: 13 residues. The V end was cut by 2 bases, the J end by 4 bases, with 6 bases between. Here the CDR3 DNA reads TGTGCCAGCAGCTTAGACTTTTACAATGAGCAGTTCTTC. Translated: CASSLDFYNEQFF.

Written as DNA, the CDR3 is TGCGCCAGCAGCGCGGGGACTAGTTCAGATACGCAGTATTTT. This encodes CASSAGTSSDTQYF. J is TRBJ2-3 and V is TRBV5-1; 8 bases map to TRBD2. With V trimmed by 4 bases and J by 4 bases, 5 bases remained unmatched. Per the germline V gene, CDR1 is SGHRS and CDR2 is YFSETQ. CDR3 length equals 14 residues.

The genes are TRBV11-2 and TRBJ1-2; unclear D gene. This CDR3 region has 12 residues. Per germline, CDR1 SGHAT and CDR2 FQNNGV. The V gene lost 5 bases and the J gene lost 5 bases, with 9 bases spanning the gap. CDR3 protein: CASSPGGYGYTF. The CDR3 nucleotides are TGTGCCAGCAGCCCAGGAGGGTATGGCTACACCTTC.

The CDR3, as DNA: TGTGCCAGCAGAATTAGGGGGTCAACTAATGAAAAACTGTTTTTT. It codes for CASRIRGSTNEKLFF. J is TRBJ1-4 and V is TRBV7-8, with a possible D match to TRBD1 (6 bases). CDR3 length equals 15 residues. V lost 6 bases and J lost 0, with 11 bases in between. Looked up from germline, CDR1 is SGHVS and CDR2 is FQNEAQ. Variable domain in full (rest from reference TRBV7-8 and TRBJ1-4): GAGVSQSPRYKVAKRGQDVALRCDPISGHVSLFWYQQALGQGPEFLTYFQNEAQLDKSGLPSDRFFAERPEGSVSTLKIQRTQQEDSAVYLCASRIRGSTNEKLFFGSGTQLSVL.

V gene TRBV30 combines with J gene TRBJ2-7, with TRBD2 as a possible D gene (6 bases). Per germline, CDR1 GTSNPN and CDR2 SVGIG (reference sequence). V lost 3 bases, J lost 3 bases, and 12 bases lay in between. The CDR3 runs 13 residues. The CDR3 sequence is CAWSGRGGYEQYF. CDR3 coding DNA: TGTGCCTGGAGCGGTCGGGGAGGCTACGAGCAGTACTTC.

In DNA, the CDR3 is TGTGCCAGTGGAGAGGCGGGGGGGTCGACAGATACGCAGTATTTT. Protein sequence: CASGEAGGSTDTQYF. The chain couples TRBV19 to TRBJ2-3; the match to TRBD2 covers 9 bases. The V and J ends lost 8 bases and 3 bases, in that order; junction bases with no gene match: 9. The CDR3 spans 15 residues. The V gene's germline CDR1 is LNHDA and CDR2 SQIVND (reference sequence). Full variable domain (outside the CDR3, taken from reference TRBV19 and TRBJ2-3): DGGITQSPKYLFRKEGQNVTLSCEQNLNHDAMYWYRQDPGQGLRLIYYSQIVNDFQKGDIAEGYSVSREKKESFPLTVTSAQKNPTAFYLCASGEAGGSTDTQYFGPGTRLTVL.

The table lists this clone with a count of one. The rearrangement links TRBV5-4 to TRBJ2-3; TRBD2 agrees at 12 bases. The length of the CDR3 is 16 residues. V was pared by 4 bases and J by 4 bases, with 7 bases of the junction left unmatched. Germline CDR1 reads SGHNT; CDR2 reads YYREEE (reference sequence). CDR3 sequence (DNA): TGTGCCAGCAGCAGAGCTAGCGGGGGGGCCTCAGATACGCAGTATTTT. It codes for CASSRASGGASDTQYF.

V is TRBV2 and J is TRBJ2-6, with D uncertain. There are 16 residues in the CDR3. With 7 bases removed from V and 0 bases from J, the gap between germline ends came to 13 bases. Germline CDR1 reads SNHLY; CDR2 reads FYNNEI. For the CDR3, the DNA is TGTGCCAGCACGGAGCTTGCTTTCTCTGGGGCCAACGTCCTGACTTTC. Protein: CASTELAFSGANVLTF. Looking up the rest from reference TRBV2 and TRBJ2-6 gives the full variable domain: EPEVTQTPSHQVTQMGQEVILRCVPISNHLYFYWYRQILGQKVEFLVSFYNNEISEKSEIFDDQFSVERPDGSNFTLKIRSTKLEDSAMYFCASTELAFSGANVLTFGAGSRLTVL.

This sequence joins TRBV19 and TRBJ2-2; D gene uncertain. The V and J ends lost 8 bases and 2 bases respectively, with 3 bases between them. The germline V gene has CDR1 LNHDA and CDR2 SQIVND (reference sequence). The CDR3 has 11 amino acids. CDR3 coding DNA: TGTGCCAGTTCTAACACCGGGGAGCTGTTTTTT. Encoded protein: CASSNTGELFF.

The chain joins TRBV24-1 to TRBJ2-1; TRBD2 agrees at 7 bases. J gave up 9 bases and V 4 bases, and 11 bases lay outside the gene matches. Germline-derived CDR1 and CDR2 are KGHDR and SFDVKD. The CDR3 contains 15 residues. The CDR3 loop reads CATSDPGLKKSEQFF. DNA for the CDR3: TGTGCCACCAGTGACCCGGGACTAAAGAAGAGTGAGCAGTTCTTC.

This chain connects TRBV7-9 to TRBJ2-5, with 7 bases lining up with TRBD1. This CDR3 is 14 amino acids long. Germline V gene lookup returns CDR1 SEHNR and CDR2 FQNEAQ (reference sequence). Trimming took 4 bases from V and 5 from J; bases not matched to a gene: 7. The CDR3 DNA is TGTGCCAGCAGCTCGAGGGGACAGAGGGAGACCCAGTACTTC. Its translation is CASSSRGQRETQYF.

The rearrangement uses TRBV7-9 and TRBJ2-3; D remains ambiguous. Germline lookup yields CDR1 SEHNR and CDR2 FQNEAQ (reference sequence). The V and J ends lost 2 bases and 4 bases respectively, with 7 bases between them. This CDR3 comprises 13 residues. In DNA, the CDR3 is TGTGCCAGCAGCTTACCCCCAGCAGATACGCAGTATTTT. Its protein product is CASSLPPADTQYF.

The rearrangement joins TRBV19 to TRBJ2-1; D unclear. Germline CDR1 and CDR2: LNHDA and SQIVND (reference sequence). V lost 3 bases, J lost 7 bases, and 7 bases lay in between. The CDR3 runs 12 residues. CDR3 sequence: CASSMSANEQFF. In nucleotides, the CDR3 is TGTGCCAGTAGTATGTCCGCGAATGAGCAGTTCTTC.

The V call is TRBV11-3, the J call TRBJ1-1, with a tentative D call TRBD1 (5 bases). CDR3 size: 16 residues. Germline V lookup: CDR1 SGHNT, CDR2 YENEEA. V shed 2 bases and J shed 0 bases, with 13 bases lying between them. The CDR3 DNA reads as TGTGCCAGCAGCTTATTGCGGGGGGAAATGAACACTGAAGCTTTCTTT. Translation: CASSLLRGEMNTEAFF.

The chain joins TRBV7-8 to TRBJ2-3; the match to TRBD1 covers 7 bases. The CDR3 has 14 residues. Looked up from germline, CDR1 is SGHVS and CDR2 is FQNEAQ. The V segment lost 5 bases and the J segment 8 bases; nucleotides outside the gene matches: 10. The chain's CDR3 is CASSVRDSRGTQYF. The CDR3 region has the DNA TGTGCCAGCAGCGTCCGGGACAGCAGAGGTACGCAGTATTTT.